The 17 T cell receptor beta chains given below trace back to one sample, sequenced in a study of cytomegalovirus exposure and HLA in healthy donors. The PCR made use of 60 Vbeta and 13 Jbeta primers. TCRdb's table, derived via immunoSEQ multiplex PCR, lists solely in-frame clones and lacks some. The repertoire includes roughly 220,000 clones, about 70% of them detected once, and approximately 2.5% sits in the top ten. Sample: PBMCs. These receptor sequences come from a middle-aged man in good health and CMV-seropositive.

CDR3 sequence (DNA): TGTGCCAGCAGTGATAATTACAGGCGGGGGATCAATGAGCAGTTCTTC. Translating gives CASSDNYRRGINEQFF. V and J are TRBV6-1 and TRBJ2-1; 7 bases are shared with TRBD2. The CDR3 extends over 16 amino acids. CDR1 is MNHNS and CDR2 is SASEGT in the germline V gene. The J segment lost 6 bases and the V segment lost 3 bases, leaving 11 bases of the junction unmatched.

This clone occurred once. This rearrangement joins TRBV2 to TRBJ2-5; 9 bases are shared with TRBD1. This CDR3 has 14 residues. Germline values: CDR1 SNHLY, CDR2 FYNNEI. Trimming took 8 bases from V and 2 from J; bases not matched to a gene: 6. DNA of the CDR3: TGTGCCAGCGGTCGGACAGGGGCACAAGAGACCCAGTACTTC. This codes for CASGRTGAQETQYF. Full variable domain (remainder filled in from reference TRBV2 and TRBJ2-5): EPEVTQTPSHQVTQMGQEVILRCVPISNHLYFYWYRQILGQKVEFLVSFYNNEISEKSEIFDDQFSVERPDGSNFTLKIRSTKLEDSAMYFCASGRTGAQETQYFGPGTRLLVL.

The DNA for the CDR3 is TGTGCCAGCAGCCGAAATGCGGACACTGAAGCTTTCTTT. Protein: CASSRNADTEAFF. V is TRBV7-9 and J is TRBJ1-1; no firm D call. In germline, CDR1 is SEHNR, CDR2 FQNEAQ (reference sequence). V lost 5 bases and J 3 bases, leaving 10 bases between the germline ends. The CDR3 totals 13 residues.

This rearrangement joins TRBV15 to TRBJ1-4; 9 nucleotides agree with TRBD1. The CDR3 extends over 17 amino acids. The trim removed 1 base at V and 8 bases at J, leaving 11 bases unmatched. Germline V gene lookup returns CDR1 LNHNV and CDR2 YYDKDF (reference sequence). CDR3 in amino acids: CATSRGSGQGLGEKLFF. The CDR3 nucleotides are TGTGCCACCAGCAGAGGGTCGGGACAGGGCCTTGGGGAAAAACTGTTTTTT.

This chain connects TRBV6-1 to TRBJ2-5; possible D gene TRBD1, 6 bases. Looked up from germline, CDR1 is MNHNS and CDR2 is SASEGT. This CDR3 has 13 amino acids. V was pared by 8 bases and J by 0 bases, with 10 bases between. CDR3 in amino acids: CASLRTDQETQYF. As DNA, the CDR3 is TGTGCCAGCTTAAGGACAGACCAAGAGACCCAGTACTTC.

V usage is TRBV7-6 and J usage is TRBJ2-1; 9 bases agree with TRBD1. After removal of 8 bases from V and 8 bases from J, the junction contained 10 bases not matched to a gene. The CDR3 runs to 14 residues. Germline assignment: CDR1 SGHVS and CDR2 FNYEAQ. CDR3 loop: CASQRTGVVDEQFF. Written as DNA, the CDR3 is TGTGCCAGCCAACGGACAGGGGTGGTCGATGAGCAGTTCTTC.

This clone turned up a few times. The rearrangement joins TRBV27 to TRBJ2-3; 14 bases fit TRBD2. The V gene's germline CDR1 is MNHEY and CDR2 SMNVEV (reference sequence). The CDR3 loop spans 17 amino acids. After removal of 4 bases from V and 3 bases from J, the junction contained 6 bases not matched to a gene. CDR3 in amino acids: CASSSLRLAGGTDTQYF. The CDR3 DNA is TGTGCCAGCAGTTCGCTCCGACTAGCGGGGGGGACAGATACGCAGTATTTT.

In this sample, this clone turned up a few times. The J gene is TRBJ2-5, the V gene TRBV10-3; 9 bases line up with TRBD2. J gave up 2 bases and V 6 bases, and 7 bases lay outside the gene matches. Germline values: CDR1 ENHRY, CDR2 SYGVKD. The CDR3 runs to 15 residues. CDR3 in amino acids: CAIRASGGKQETQYF. CDR3 coding DNA: TGTGCCATCAGGGCGAGCGGGGGGAAGCAAGAGACCCAGTACTTC.

The J gene is TRBJ2-5, the V gene TRBV4-3; 14 nucleotides agree with TRBD2. V was clipped by 4 bases and J by 9 bases; unmatched bases: 13. The CDR3 length is 17 residues. Germline assignment: CDR1 LGHNA and CDR2 YSLEER. CDR3: CASSPEWTSGGPGAQYF. The CDR3, as DNA: TGCGCCAGCAGCCCGGAATGGACTAGCGGGGGGCCTGGGGCCCAGTACTTC.

The rearrangement joins TRBV7-2 to TRBJ2-2; perhaps TRBD2 as D (5 bases). The CDR3 consists of 15 residues. Deletions cut 4 bases from V and 2 bases from J, with 11 bases between. The germline CDR1 and CDR2 sequences are SGHTA and FQGNSA. CDR3 residues: CASSSSIRNTGELFF. CDR3 nucleotide sequence: TGTGCCAGCAGCTCTAGCATAAGAAACACCGGGGAGCTGTTTTTT.

The chain joins TRBV9 to TRBJ2-2; 11 bases line up with TRBD2. This CDR3 comprises 14 residues. Germline V gene sequence: CDR1 SGDLS, CDR2 YYNGEE. V gave up 3 bases and J gave up 9 bases; unmatched junction bases: 4. The CDR3 loop is CASSGGLAARELFF. CDR3 DNA sequence: TGTGCCAGCAGCGGGGGACTAGCGGCAAGGGAGCTGTTTTTT.

J is TRBJ2-2 and V is TRBV2, with 7 bases fitting TRBD2. J was trimmed by 5 bases and V by 4 bases; bases with no gene match: 7. The CDR3 has 15 residues. Germline V gene sequence: CDR1 SNHLY, CDR2 FYNNEI. The CDR3 DNA sequence: TGTGCCAGCAGTGGAATAGGGGAGGGAACCGGGGAGCTGTTTTTT. As protein: CASSGIGEGTGELFF. Full variable domain (missing parts from reference TRBV2 and TRBJ2-2): EPEVTQTPSHQVTQMGQEVILRCVPISNHLYFYWYRQILGQKVEFLVSFYNNEISEKSEIFDDQFSVERPDGSNFTLKIRSTKLEDSAMYFCASSGIGEGTGELFFGEGSRLTVL.

This rearrangement joins TRBV2 to TRBJ2-2; tentative D call: TRBD2 (5 bases). CDR3 length equals 13 residues. The germline CDR1 and CDR2 sequences are SNHLY and FYNNEI. Trimming took off 6 bases at V and 6 bases at J, with 11 bases between the two ends. In DNA form, the CDR3 reads TGTGCCAGCAGCGGACTTATTTCCGGGGAGCTGTTTTTT. This gives the protein CASSGLISGELFF.

The chain employs TRBV7-6 and TRBJ2-4; D might be TRBD1 (5 bases). The V gene's germline CDR1 is SGHVS and CDR2 FNYEAQ. The V end lost 0 bases, the J end lost 9 bases, and 12 bases lay between the germline ends. The CDR3 is 14 amino acids. The CDR3 region is CASSLAQEMGIQYF. CDR3 DNA sequence: TGTGCCAGCAGCTTAGCACAGGAAATGGGCATTCAGTACTTC.

This rearrangement joins TRBV5-4 to TRBJ2-5; D is ambiguous. The CDR3 covers 13 residues. Germline loops: CDR1 SGHNT, CDR2 YYREEE (reference sequence). V was pared by 2 bases and J by 5 bases, with 10 bases between. CDR3 sequence (DNA): TGTGCCAGCAGCTTCCACTACGGGGAGACCCAGTACTTC. It yields the protein CASSFHYGETQYF.

The chain recombines TRBV9 with TRBJ2-6, with D possibly TRBD2 on 6 matching bases. The CDR3 sequence is 16 residues long. Germline V gene data show CDR1 as SGDLS and CDR2 as YYNGEE. The ends were cut back, 0 bases at V and 3 bases at J, with 10 bases in the middle. The CDR3 here is CASSVAGGFGANVLTF. The CDR3 DNA reads as TGTGCCAGCAGCGTAGCTGGGGGGTTTGGGGCCAACGTCCTGACTTTC.

This sequence joins TRBV6-1 and TRBJ2-5; TRBD2 agrees at 7 bases. Germline CDR1 is MNHNS and CDR2 is SASEGT. This CDR3 is built from 17 residues. V was clipped by 2 bases and J by 5 bases; unmatched bases: 14. The CDR3 loop is CASSESLVGGDEETQYF. CDR3 nucleotide sequence: TGTGCCAGCAGTGAATCCCTGGTGGGGGGGGATGAGGAGACCCAGTACTTC.